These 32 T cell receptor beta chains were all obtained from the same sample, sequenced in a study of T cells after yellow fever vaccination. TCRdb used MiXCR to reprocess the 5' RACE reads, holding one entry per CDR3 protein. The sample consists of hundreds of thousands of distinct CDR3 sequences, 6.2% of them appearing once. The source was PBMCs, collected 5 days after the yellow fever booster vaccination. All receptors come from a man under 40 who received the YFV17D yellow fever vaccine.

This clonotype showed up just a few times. CDR3 sequence (DNA): TGTGCCAGCAGCCCTCGGGAGCAGTACTTC. This sequence encodes CASSPREQYF. The rearrangement links TRBV27 to TRBJ2-7; D is unresolved. CDR1 and CDR2 (germline): MNHEY, SMNVEV (reference sequence). The CDR3 covers 10 residues. Trimming pared 6 bases from V and 7 bases from J, leaving 7 bases between.

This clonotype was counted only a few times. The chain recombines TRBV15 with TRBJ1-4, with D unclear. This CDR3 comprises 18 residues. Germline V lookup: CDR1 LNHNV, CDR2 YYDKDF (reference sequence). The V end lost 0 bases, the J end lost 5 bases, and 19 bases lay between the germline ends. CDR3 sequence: CATSRDRPVTKLNEKLFF. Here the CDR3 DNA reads TGTGCCACCAGCAGAGACCGACCCGTGACAAAGCTAAATGAAAAACTGTTTTTT.

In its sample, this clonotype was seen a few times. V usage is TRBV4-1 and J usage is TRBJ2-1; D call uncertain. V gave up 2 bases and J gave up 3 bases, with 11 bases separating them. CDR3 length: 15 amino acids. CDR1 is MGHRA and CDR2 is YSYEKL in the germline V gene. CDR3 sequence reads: CASSQSWVNYNEQFF. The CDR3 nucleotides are TGCGCCAGCAGCCAATCATGGGTGAACTACAATGAGCAGTTCTTC.

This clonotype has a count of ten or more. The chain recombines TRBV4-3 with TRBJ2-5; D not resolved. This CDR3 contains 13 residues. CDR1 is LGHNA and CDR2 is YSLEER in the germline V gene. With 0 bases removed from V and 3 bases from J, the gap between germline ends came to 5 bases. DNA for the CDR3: TGCGCCAGCAGCCAAGATCCAAAAGAGACCCAGTACTTC. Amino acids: CASSQDPKETQYF.

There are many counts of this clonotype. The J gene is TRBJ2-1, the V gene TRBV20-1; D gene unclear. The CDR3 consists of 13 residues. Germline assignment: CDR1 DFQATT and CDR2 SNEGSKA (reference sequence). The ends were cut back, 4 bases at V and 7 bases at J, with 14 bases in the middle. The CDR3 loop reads CSATYPGRNEQFF. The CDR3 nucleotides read TGCAGTGCTACCTATCCCGGCCGGAATGAGCAGTTCTTC.

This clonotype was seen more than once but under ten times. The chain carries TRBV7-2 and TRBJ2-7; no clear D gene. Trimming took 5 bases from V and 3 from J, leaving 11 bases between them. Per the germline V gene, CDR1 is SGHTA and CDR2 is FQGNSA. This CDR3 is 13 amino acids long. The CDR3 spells CASSTSDRYEQYF. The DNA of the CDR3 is TGTGCCAGCAGCACGTCAGACCGCTACGAGCAGTACTTC.

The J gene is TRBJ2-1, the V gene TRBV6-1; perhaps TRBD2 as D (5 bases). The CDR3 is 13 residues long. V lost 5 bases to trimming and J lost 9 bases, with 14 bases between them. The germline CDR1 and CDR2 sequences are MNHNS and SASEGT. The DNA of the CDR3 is TGTGCCAGCAGTCGCAAACCCCGGGGTGAGCAGTTCTTC. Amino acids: CASSRKPRGEQFF.

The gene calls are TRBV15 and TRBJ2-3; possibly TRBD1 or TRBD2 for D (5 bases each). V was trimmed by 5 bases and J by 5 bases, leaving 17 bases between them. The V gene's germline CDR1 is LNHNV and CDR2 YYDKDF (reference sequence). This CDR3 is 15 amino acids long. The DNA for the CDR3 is TGTGCCACCAGCGGGACGTTAATGGGACGAGATACGCAGTATTTT. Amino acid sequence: CATSGTLMGRDTQYF.

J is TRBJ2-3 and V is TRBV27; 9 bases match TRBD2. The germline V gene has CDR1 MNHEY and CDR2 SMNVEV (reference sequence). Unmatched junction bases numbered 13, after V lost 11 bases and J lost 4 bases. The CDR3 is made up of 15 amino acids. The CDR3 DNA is TGTGCCCGGCGCCTTCTAGCGGGAACCCCAGATACGCAGTATTTT. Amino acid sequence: CARRLLAGTPDTQYF.

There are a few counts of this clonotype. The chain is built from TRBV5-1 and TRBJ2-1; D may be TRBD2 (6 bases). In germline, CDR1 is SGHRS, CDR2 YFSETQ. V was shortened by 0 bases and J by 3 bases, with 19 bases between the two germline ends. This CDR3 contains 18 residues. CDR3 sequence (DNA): TGCGCCAGCAGCTTGGGGTCTCAGGCGGCGGGGTTCTACAATGAGCAGTTCTTC. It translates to CASSLGSQAAGFYNEQFF.

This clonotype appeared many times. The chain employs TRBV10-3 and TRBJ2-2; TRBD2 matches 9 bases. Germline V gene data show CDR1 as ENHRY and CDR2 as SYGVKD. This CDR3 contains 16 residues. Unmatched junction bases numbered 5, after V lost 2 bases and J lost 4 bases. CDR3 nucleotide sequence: TGTGCCATCAGTGAGGCAGCGGGAGGTAGCACCGGGGAGCTGTTTTTT. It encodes CAISEAAGGSTGELFF.

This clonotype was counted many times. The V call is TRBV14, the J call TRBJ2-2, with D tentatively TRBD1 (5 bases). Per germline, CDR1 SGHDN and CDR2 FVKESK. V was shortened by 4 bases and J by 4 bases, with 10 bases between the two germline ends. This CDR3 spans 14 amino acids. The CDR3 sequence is CASSRQGRTGELFF. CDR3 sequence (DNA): TGTGCCAGCAGCCGTCAGGGTCGCACCGGGGAGCTGTTTTTT.

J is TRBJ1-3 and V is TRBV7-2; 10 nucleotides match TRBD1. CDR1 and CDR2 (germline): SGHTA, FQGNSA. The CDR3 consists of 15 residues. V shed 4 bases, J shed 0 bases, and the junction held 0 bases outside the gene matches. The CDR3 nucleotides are TGTGCCAGCAGCTGGACAGGGGGCTCTGGAAACACCATATATTTT. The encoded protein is CASSWTGGSGNTIYF. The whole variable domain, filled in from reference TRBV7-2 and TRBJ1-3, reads GAGVSQSPSNKVTEKGKDVELRCDPISGHTALYWYRQSLGQGLEFLIYFQGNSAPDKSGLPSDRFSAERTGGSVSTLTIQRTQQEDSAVYLCASSWTGGSGNTIYFGEGSWLTVV.

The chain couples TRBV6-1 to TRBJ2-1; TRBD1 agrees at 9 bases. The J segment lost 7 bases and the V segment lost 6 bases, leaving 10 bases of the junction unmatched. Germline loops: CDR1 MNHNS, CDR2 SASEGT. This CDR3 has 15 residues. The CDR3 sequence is CASSPTGGAWNEQFF. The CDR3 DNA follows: TGTGCCAGCAGCCCCACAGGGGGCGCATGGAATGAGCAGTTCTTC.

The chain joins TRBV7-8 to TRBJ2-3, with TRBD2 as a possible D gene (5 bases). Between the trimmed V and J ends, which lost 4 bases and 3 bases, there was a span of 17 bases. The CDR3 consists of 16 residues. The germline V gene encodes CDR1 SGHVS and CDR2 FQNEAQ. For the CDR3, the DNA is TGTGCCAGCAGCTCCATCCCCCGGGAAATTACAGATACGCAGTATTTT. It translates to CASSSIPREITDTQYF.

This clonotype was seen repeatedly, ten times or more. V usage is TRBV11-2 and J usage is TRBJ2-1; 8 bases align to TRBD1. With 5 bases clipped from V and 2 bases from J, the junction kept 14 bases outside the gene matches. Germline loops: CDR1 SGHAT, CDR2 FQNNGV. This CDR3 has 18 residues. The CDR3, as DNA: TGTGCCAGCAGCATCCGGGACAGGTCCCCCTTGACCTACAATGAGCAGTTCTTC. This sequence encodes CASSIRDRSPLTYNEQFF.

The CDR3 coding sequence is TGTGCCAGCAGTTACTCGACTAGCGGGAGTCTAGATGAGCAGTTCTTC. Translating gives CASSYSTSGSLDEQFF. V is TRBV6-5 and J is TRBJ2-1, with 12 positions matching TRBD2. The CDR3 covers 16 residues. The germline V gene encodes CDR1 MNHEY and CDR2 SVGAGI. With 0 bases clipped from V and 8 bases from J, the junction kept 5 bases outside the gene matches.

In nucleotides, the CDR3 is TGTGCCACCAGCAGAGATCTAGGGAGTTCCCAAGAGACCCAGTACTTC. Protein sequence: CATSRDLGSSQETQYF. This chain links TRBV15 with TRBJ2-5; the D gene is possibly TRBD2 (5 bases). Germline loops: CDR1 LNHNV, CDR2 YYDKDF (reference sequence). The CDR3 is made up of 16 amino acids. The ends were cut back, 0 bases at V and 1 base at J, with 12 bases in the middle.

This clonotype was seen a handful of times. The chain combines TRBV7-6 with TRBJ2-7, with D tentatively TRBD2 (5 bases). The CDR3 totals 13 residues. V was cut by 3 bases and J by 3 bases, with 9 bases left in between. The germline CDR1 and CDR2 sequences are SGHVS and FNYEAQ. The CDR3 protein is CASSLRSVYEQYF. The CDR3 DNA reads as TGTGCCAGCAGCTTGCGTAGCGTCTACGAGCAGTACTTC.

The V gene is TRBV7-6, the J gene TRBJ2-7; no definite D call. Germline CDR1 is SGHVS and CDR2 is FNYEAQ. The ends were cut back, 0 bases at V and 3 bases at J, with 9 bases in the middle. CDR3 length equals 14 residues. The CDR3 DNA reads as TGTGCCAGCAGCTTAGCTGGCGAGAGCTACGAGCAGTACTTC. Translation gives CASSLAGESYEQYF.

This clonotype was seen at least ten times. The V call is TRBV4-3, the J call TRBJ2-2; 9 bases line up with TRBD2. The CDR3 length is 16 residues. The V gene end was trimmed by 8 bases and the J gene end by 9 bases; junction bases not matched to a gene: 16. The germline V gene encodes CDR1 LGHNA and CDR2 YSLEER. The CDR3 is CASSHGSLAGSRELFF. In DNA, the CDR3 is TGCGCCAGCTCCCACGGGTCTCTAGCGGGAAGCAGGGAGCTGTTTTTT.

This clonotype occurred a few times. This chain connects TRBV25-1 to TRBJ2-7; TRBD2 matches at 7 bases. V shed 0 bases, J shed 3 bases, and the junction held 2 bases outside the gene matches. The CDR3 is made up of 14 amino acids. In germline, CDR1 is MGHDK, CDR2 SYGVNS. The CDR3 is CASSEYREGYEQYF. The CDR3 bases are TGTGCCAGCAGTGAATACAGGGAGGGCTACGAGCAGTACTTC.

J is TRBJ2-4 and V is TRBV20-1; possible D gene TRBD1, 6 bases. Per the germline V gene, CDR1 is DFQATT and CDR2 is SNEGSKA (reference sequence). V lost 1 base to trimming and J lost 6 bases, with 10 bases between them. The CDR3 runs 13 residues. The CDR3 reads CSARVTGGNIQYF. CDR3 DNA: TGCAGTGCTAGAGTGACAGGCGGAAACATTCAGTACTTC.

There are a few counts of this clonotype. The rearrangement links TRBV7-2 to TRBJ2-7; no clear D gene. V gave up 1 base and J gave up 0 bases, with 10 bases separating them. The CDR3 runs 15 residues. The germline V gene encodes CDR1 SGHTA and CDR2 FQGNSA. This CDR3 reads CASSLVNGGSYEQYF. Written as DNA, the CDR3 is TGTGCCAGCAGCTTAGTTAATGGCGGCTCCTACGAGCAGTACTTC.

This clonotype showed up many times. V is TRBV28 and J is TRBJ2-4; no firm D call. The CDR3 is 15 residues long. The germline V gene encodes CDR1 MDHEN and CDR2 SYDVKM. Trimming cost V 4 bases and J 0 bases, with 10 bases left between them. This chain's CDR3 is CASSSPALAKNIQYF. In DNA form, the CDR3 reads TGTGCCAGCAGTTCCCCCGCCTTAGCCAAAAACATTCAGTACTTC.

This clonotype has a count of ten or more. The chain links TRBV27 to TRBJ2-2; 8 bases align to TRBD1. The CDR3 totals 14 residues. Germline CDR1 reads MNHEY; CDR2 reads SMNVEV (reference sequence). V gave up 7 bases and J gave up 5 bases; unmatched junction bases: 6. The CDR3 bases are TGTGCCAGCAAGACGGACAGGGTGACCGGGGAGCTGTTTTTT. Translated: CASKTDRVTGELFF.

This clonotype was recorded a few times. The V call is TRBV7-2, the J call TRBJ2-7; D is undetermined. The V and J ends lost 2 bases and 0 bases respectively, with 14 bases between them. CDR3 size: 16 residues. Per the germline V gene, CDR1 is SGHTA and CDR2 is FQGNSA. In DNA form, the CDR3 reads TGTGCCAGCAGCTTAACTGCAACCCCGAGCTCCTACGAGCAGTACTTC. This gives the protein CASSLTATPSSYEQYF.

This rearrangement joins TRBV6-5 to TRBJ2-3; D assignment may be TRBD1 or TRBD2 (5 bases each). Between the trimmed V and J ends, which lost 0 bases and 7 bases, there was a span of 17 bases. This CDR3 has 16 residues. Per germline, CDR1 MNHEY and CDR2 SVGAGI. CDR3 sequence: CASSYSTGTPRYTQYF. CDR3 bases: TGTGCCAGCAGTTACTCTACCGGGACCCCGCGGTATACGCAGTATTTT.

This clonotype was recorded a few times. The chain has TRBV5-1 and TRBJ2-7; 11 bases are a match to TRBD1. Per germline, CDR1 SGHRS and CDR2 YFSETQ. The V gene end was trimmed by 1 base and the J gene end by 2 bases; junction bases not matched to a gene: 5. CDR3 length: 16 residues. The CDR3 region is CASSLPLGQGAYEQYF. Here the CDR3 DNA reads TGCGCCAGCAGCTTGCCTCTGGGACAGGGGGCCTACGAGCAGTACTTC.

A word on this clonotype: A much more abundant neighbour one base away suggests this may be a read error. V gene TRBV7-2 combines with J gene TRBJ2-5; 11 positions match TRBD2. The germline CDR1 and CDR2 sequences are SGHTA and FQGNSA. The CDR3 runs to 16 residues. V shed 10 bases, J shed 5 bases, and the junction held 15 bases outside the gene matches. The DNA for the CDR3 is TGTGCCAACAGTTACAGGGCCGTAGCGGGAGGGGAGACCCAGTACTTC. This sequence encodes CANSYRAVAGGETQYF. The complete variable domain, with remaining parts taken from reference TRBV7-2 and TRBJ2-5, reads GAGVSQSPSNKVTEKGKDVELRCDPISGHTALYWYRQSLGQGLEFLIYFQGNSAPDKSGLPSDRFSAERTGGSVSTLTIQRTQQEDSAVYLCANSYRAVAGGETQYFGPGTRLLVL.

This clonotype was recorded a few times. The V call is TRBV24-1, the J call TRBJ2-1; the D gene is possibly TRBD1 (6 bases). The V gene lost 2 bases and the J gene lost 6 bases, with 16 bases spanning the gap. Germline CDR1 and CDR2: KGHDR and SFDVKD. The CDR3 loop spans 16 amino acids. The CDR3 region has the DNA TGTGCCACCAGTGATTCCGGGACACCCTTGGTCAATGAGCAGTTCTTC. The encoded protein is CATSDSGTPLVNEQFF.

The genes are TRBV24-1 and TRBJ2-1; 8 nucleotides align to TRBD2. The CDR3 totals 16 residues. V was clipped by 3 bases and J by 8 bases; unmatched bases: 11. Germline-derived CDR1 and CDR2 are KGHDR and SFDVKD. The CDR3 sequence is CATSDPTAGDQDEQFF. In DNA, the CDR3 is TGTGCCACCAGTGATCCGACAGCGGGGGATCAAGATGAGCAGTTCTTC.